This TCR beta chain was found in a study of shared clonotypes between healthy human individuals. Looking at the study overall: Three CD4 naive, three CD4 memory, two CD8 naive and one CD8 memory plate were used per donor.

Authors' processing steps: ImmunoSEQ supplied junction-only sequences lacking quality scores, so filtering was different. Measured with immunoSEQ multiplex PCR; TCRdb has only the in-frame clones, and not every one. That table furnishes V, J and clone size, whereas the DNA furnished D and trimming. Found here are roughly 850,000 clones, about 97% of them singletons; the top ten hold about 0.22%. This clone was picked up one time. What it binds is not known. Naive CD8 populations comprised CD45RO-negative cells positively selected for CCR7, excluding terminally differentiated effector memory CD45RA+ cells. The CDR3 totals 14 residues. Germline V gives CDR1 SQVTM, CDR2 ANQGSEA. Germline trimming cut 8 bases from V and 10 bases from J; bases unmatched to any gene: 16. Study results and limitations: In the sorted subsets, rarefaction showed sequencing was incomplete despite large depth. Generally, naive subsets (rather than memory subsets) showed larger estimated richness.

The sequenced sample consisted of naive CD8+ T cells sorted from blood. The V and J genes are TRBV29-1 and TRBJ2-1, with 8 nucleotides matching TRBD2. This TCR derives from a man aged 30 to 39 in good health. The DNA of the CDR3 is TGCAGCCCCGCCCTGGCTAGCGGGCTTCACGAGCAGTTCTTC. It codes for CSPALASGLHEQFF.